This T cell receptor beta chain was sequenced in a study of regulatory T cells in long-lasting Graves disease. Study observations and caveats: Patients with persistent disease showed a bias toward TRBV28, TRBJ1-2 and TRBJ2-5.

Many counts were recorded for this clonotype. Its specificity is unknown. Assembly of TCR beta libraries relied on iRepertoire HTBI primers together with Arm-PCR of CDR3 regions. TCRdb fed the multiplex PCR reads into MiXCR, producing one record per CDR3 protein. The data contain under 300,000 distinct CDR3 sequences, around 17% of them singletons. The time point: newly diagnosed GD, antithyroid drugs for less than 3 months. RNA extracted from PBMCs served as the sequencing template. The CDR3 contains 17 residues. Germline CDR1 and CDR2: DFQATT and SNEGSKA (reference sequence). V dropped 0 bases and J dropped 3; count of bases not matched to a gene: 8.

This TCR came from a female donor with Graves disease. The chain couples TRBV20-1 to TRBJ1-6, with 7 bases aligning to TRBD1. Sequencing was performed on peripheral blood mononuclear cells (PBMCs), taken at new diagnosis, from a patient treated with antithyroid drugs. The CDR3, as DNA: TGCAGTGCTAGAGATTTCACCAGGGGGGGCTATAATTCACCCCTCCACTTT. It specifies CSARDFTRGGYNSPLHF.